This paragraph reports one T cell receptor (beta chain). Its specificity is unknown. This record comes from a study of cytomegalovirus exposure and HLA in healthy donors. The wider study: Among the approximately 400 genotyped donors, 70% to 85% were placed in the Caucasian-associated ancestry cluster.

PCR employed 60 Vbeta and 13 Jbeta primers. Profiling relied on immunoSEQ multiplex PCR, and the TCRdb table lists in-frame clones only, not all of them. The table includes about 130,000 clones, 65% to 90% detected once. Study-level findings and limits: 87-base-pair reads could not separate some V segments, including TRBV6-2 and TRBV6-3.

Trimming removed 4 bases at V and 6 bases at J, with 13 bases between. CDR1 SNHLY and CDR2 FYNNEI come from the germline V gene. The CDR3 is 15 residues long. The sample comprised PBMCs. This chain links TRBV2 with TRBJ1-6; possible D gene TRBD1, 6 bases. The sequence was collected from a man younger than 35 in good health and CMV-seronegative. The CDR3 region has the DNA TGTGCCAGCAGTGTAGAACAGGGATTTAATTCACCCCTCCACTTT. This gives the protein CASSVEQGFNSPLHF.